This T cell receptor (beta chain) is from a study of cytomegalovirus exposure and HLA in healthy donors. Study observations and caveats: Most TCRs appeared rarely, but some public TCRs recurred in many donors. High sensitivity and specificity were reportedly achieved when the classifier diagnosed cytomegalovirus status. Previously analyzed data showed that most TCR beta V segments were productive at a frequency of about 87% or about 30%.

The V end lost 7 bases, the J end lost 4 bases, and 7 bases lay between the germline ends. Looked up from germline, CDR1 is WSHSY and CDR2 is SAAADI. CDR3 length equals 12 residues. Nominal health characterized the donors when sampled, though unrecorded immune exposures were likely. Primers included in the PCR were 60 Vbeta and 13 Jbeta primers. TCRdb keeps only in-frame clones here, not all; method: immunoSEQ multiplex PCR. The table shows around 110,000 clones, with 60% to 80% occurring only once. As for this clone: Antigen specificity is unknown.

The rearrangement uses TRBV10-2 and TRBJ2-2, with no clear D. Sequencing was done on a sample of PBMCs. This sequence was found in a boy aged 10-17 years in good health and CMV-seronegative. The CDR3 coding sequence is TGCGCCAGCAATGGCGGCACCGGGGAGCTGTTTTTT. It encodes CASNGGTGELFF.